Sequencing of this T cell receptor (beta chain) was carried out in a study of blood T cell repertoires in COVID-19. In the study's own analysis: By means of reference gene primer amplification, nucleated cell counts were estimated. The method was immunoSEQ multiplex PCR; TCRdb's version includes in-frame clones alone and lacks a portion of them. V and J calls and clone size come straight from that table; D and trimming were deduced from the DNA. The table includes tens of thousands of clones, around nine tenths detected once. Germline V gene sequence: CDR1 SGHRS, CDR2 YFSETQ. This CDR3 spans 15 amino acids. The V and J ends lost 8 bases and 3 bases respectively, with 17 bases between them.

This TCR came from a man aged 60 to 69 with active COVID-19. Input material: peripheral blood. The V call is TRBV5-1, the J call TRBJ2-2; D may be TRBD2 (6 bases). This CDR3 reads CASSAGTDYTGELFF. In nucleotides, the CDR3 is TGCGCCAGTTCGGCCGGGACTGATTACACCGGGGAGCTGTTTTTT. Drawing the rest from reference TRBV5-1 and TRBJ2-2, the complete variable domain is KAGVTQTPRYLIKTRGQQVTLSCSPISGHRSVSWYQQTPGQGLQFLFEYFSETQRNKGNFPGRFSGRQFSNSRSEMNVSTLELGDSALYLCASSAGTDYTGELFFGEGSRLTVL.